This record covers a single T cell receptor beta chain. What it binds is not known. The source of the sample is a study of sequential checkpoint blockade in melanoma. As for the study in general: Each arm's sequence ended with maintenance nivolumab. General study results and limits: PD-L1 staining and CD8+ counts, not mutational load, tracked tumor T-cell clonality.

CDR1 and CDR2 (germline): SGHNT, YENEEA. The CDR3 has 14 amino acids. Between the trimmed V and J ends, which lost 3 bases and 2 bases, there was a span of 10 bases. Treatment in this sample: randomized to nivolumab then ipilimumab (arm A) or the reverse (arm B). Only in-frame clones appear in the TCRdb table, and some are missing; sequencing was by immunoSEQ multiplex PCR. The sample contains approximately 2,500 clones, roughly 23% of which appear only once. The TCR originated in a human patient with melanoma. Some clones in this sample may be carry-over from other donors' samples. V usage is TRBV11-3 and J usage is TRBJ2-5; the D is unclear. Sequencing was performed on tumor tissue (inferred from file names), taken from a patient given nivolumab and ipilimumab in sequence. CDR3 amino acids: CASSFLGLQETQYF. As DNA, the CDR3 is TGTGCCAGCAGCTTTCTCGGCTTACAAGAGACCCAGTACTTC.